A single sample gave rise to the 16 T cell receptor beta chains below, sequenced in a study of T cells in Graves' hyperthyroidism and ophthalmopathy. Amplification of TCR beta CDR3 regions was performed using RNA transcripts as template. The HTBI primer set was used in a first-round RT-PCR of the TCR CDR3. MiXCR, applied by TCRdb to the multiplex PCR reads, yields one record per CDR3 protein. The data contain approximately 630,000 distinct CDR3 sequences, 15% to 20% of them singletons. Sequencing used blood. The receptors here all came from a woman aged 25 to 45 with Graves' hyperthyroidism.

The rearrangement uses TRBV5-1 and TRBJ1-1; D is unresolved. CDR3 size: 14 residues. The germline CDR1 and CDR2 sequences are SGHRS and YFSETQ. The ends were cut back, 1 base at V and 4 bases at J, with 11 bases in the middle. The CDR3 DNA reads TGCGCCAGCAGCTTGCACGCTAGTAGCACTGAAGCTTTCTTT. It codes for CASSLHASSTEAFF.

Many counts were recorded for this clonotype. The chain joins TRBV28 to TRBJ2-5; 13 bases match TRBD2. The CDR3 sequence is 17 residues long. With 7 bases clipped from V and 3 bases from J, the junction kept 11 bases outside the gene matches. Germline values: CDR1 MDHEN, CDR2 SYDVKM. The CDR3 bases are TGTGCCAGCACCCCTACTAGCGGGAGGGCCGACAAAGAGACCCAGTACTTC. As protein: CASTPTSGRADKETQYF.

Ten or more counts support this clonotype. This chain links TRBV6-1 with TRBJ2-1; TRBD2 matches at 7 bases. The CDR3 has 14 amino acids. Germline V gives CDR1 MNHNS, CDR2 SASEGT. V gave up 10 bases and J gave up 6 bases; unmatched junction bases: 12. In nucleotides, the CDR3 is TGTGCCACCAGAACCGGGACTACGATCAATGAGCAGTTCTTC. Encoded protein: CATRTGTTINEQFF.

There are many counts of this clonotype. This chain links TRBV27 with TRBJ1-1; weak D call: TRBD1 (5 bases). CDR1 is MNHEY, CDR2 SMNVEV, per germline (reference sequence). The V and J ends lost 2 bases and 1 base respectively, with 8 bases between them. The CDR3 has 14 residues. In DNA form, the CDR3 reads TGTGCCAGCAGTTTAGGGGGTACGAACACTGAAGCTTTCTTT. This gives the protein CASSLGGTNTEAFF.

Remarks on this clonotype: This sequence may be a read error, since a much larger clone differs from it by one base. The chain carries TRBV28 and TRBJ1-6, with 9 bases identical to TRBD1. The V gene's germline CDR1 is MDHEN and CDR2 SYDVKM. With 7 bases clipped from V and 8 bases from J, the junction kept 12 bases outside the gene matches. The CDR3 spans 16 residues. The CDR3 spells CASKATGGEDDSPLHF. The CDR3 nucleotides read TGTGCCAGCAAAGCTACAGGGGGCGAGGATGATTCACCCCTCCACTTT.

The CDR3, as DNA: TGTGCCAGTAAGACAGGGTTGACTGAAGCTTTCTTT. It is translated as CASKTGLTEAFF. J is TRBJ1-1 and V is TRBV28; 7 nucleotides agree with TRBD1. J lost 5 bases, V lost 9 bases, and 6 bases had no gene match. Germline V CDR1 and CDR2: MDHEN, SYDVKM. The CDR3 runs 12 residues.

This clonotype was counted ten times or more. The rearrangement joins TRBV7-9 to TRBJ2-7; 9 bases line up with TRBD2. Trimming took 3 bases from V and 2 from J; bases not matched to a gene: 2. Germline V gene lookup returns CDR1 SEHNR and CDR2 FQNEAQ (reference sequence). The CDR3 consists of 14 residues. The chain's CDR3 is CASSFSGSPYEQYF. CDR3 nucleotide sequence: TGTGCCAGCAGCTTTAGCGGGAGCCCCTACGAGCAGTACTTC.

A remark on this clonotype: A much larger clone sits a single nucleotide away, making a read error possible. The chain couples TRBV27 to TRBJ2-1; 7 nucleotides align to TRBD1. This CDR3 has 13 amino acids. The germline gives CDR1 MNHEY, CDR2 SMNVEV (reference sequence). CDR3 region: CASSYTGVNEKFF. The CDR3 bases are TGTGCCAGCAGTTACACAGGGGTCAATGAGAAGTTCTTC.

This clonotype was detected many times. CDR3 residues: CASSLGLVPDTQYF. CDR3 DNA sequence: TGTGCCAGCAGCCTCGGACTAGTTCCAGATACGCAGTATTTT. V and J are TRBV12-3 or TRBV12-4 and TRBJ2-3; 7 nucleotides line up with TRBD2. CDR3 size: 14 residues. With 6 bases clipped from V and 4 bases from J, the junction kept 7 bases outside the gene matches.

This clonotype was seen more than once but under ten times. The V gene is TRBV28, the J gene TRBJ1-2; TRBD1 is a possible D gene (6 bases). The CDR3 covers 13 residues. V lost 8 bases and J lost 4, with 14 bases in between. Germline V gene sequence: CDR1 MDHEN, CDR2 SYDVKM. The CDR3 DNA follows: TGTGCCAGCTATGGGGGCGCCGGCTATGGCTACACCTTC. This codes for CASYGGAGYGYTF.

This clonotype was observed at least ten times. The CDR3 sequence is CAWLLGRGEQFF. CDR3 in DNA: TGTGCCTGGCTCCTTGGGAGAGGTGAGCAGTTCTTC. The chain links TRBV30 to TRBJ2-1, with D maybe TRBD2 (5 bases). The CDR3 is 12 residues long. Trimming took off 5 bases at V and 9 bases at J, with 14 bases between the two ends. Germline V gene sequence: CDR1 GTSNPN, CDR2 SVGIG (reference sequence).

In its sample, this clonotype was seen many times. V is TRBV6-2 or TRBV6-3 and J is TRBJ2-5; 10 bases align to TRBD2. Germline V gives CDR1 MNHEY, CDR2 SVGEGT. This CDR3 has 13 amino acids. The trim removed 2 bases at V and 11 bases at J, leaving 5 bases unmatched. CDR3 in amino acids: CASSYKLAGPQYF. CDR3 nucleotides: TGTGCCAGCAGTTACAAACTAGCGGGACCTCAGTACTTC.

This clonotype has a handful of counts. The chain combines TRBV9 with TRBJ1-1; 9 positions match TRBD1. The germline V gene encodes CDR1 SGDLS and CDR2 YYNGEE. V lost 0 bases, J lost 4 bases, and 10 bases stayed unmatched. The CDR3 sequence is 17 residues long. CDR3 sequence: CASSVGPTGGFSTEAFF. For the CDR3, the DNA is TGTGCCAGCAGCGTAGGACCGACAGGGGGTTTTAGCACTGAAGCTTTCTTT.

This clonotype was seen ten or more times. Written as DNA, the CDR3 is TGTGCCAGCAGCCTCCGACTAGCGGGAGGAGGCAATGAGCAGTTCTTC. Its protein is CASSLRLAGGGNEQFF. The rearrangement uses TRBV14 and TRBJ2-1; the match to TRBD2 covers 13 bases. CDR1 is SGHDN and CDR2 is FVKESK in the germline V gene. The CDR3 consists of 16 residues. V gave up 4 bases and J gave up 6 bases; unmatched junction bases: 6.

This clonotype was seen a few times. V usage is TRBV2 and J usage is TRBJ2-2; 13 bases line up with TRBD2. This CDR3 contains 15 residues. CDR1 SNHLY and CDR2 FYNNEI come from the germline V gene. Trimming removed 8 bases from V and 5 bases from J; junction bases left unmatched: 5. CDR3 coding DNA: TGTGCCAGCGGACTAGCGGGAGAGGGGACCGGGGAGCTGTTTTTT. Protein sequence: CASGLAGEGTGELFF.

This clonotype was observed many times. The chain is built from TRBV24-1 and TRBJ2-5; tentatively, D is TRBD2 (6 bases). Germline CDR1 and CDR2: KGHDR and SFDVKD. The CDR3 extends over 14 amino acids. Trimming pared 9 bases from V and 2 bases from J, leaving 15 bases between. For the CDR3, the DNA is TGTGCCACCTCCCCGCGGGATCCGCAAGAGACCCAGTACTTC. Amino acid sequence: CATSPRDPQETQYF.